These T cell receptor beta chains were read from a single sample in a study of blood T cell repertoires in COVID-19. Using immunoSEQ multiplex PCR, the repertoire was profiled, and TCRdb retains in-frame clones only, with some absent. This sample yields some 46,000 clones, of which 80% to 90% are seen a single time; under 8% belongs to the top ten. Specimen: peripheral blood. The receptors originated from a middle-aged man with acute or convalescent COVID-19. Each CDR3 is given with its conserved first and last residue. A D gene is named only where the DNA matches it firmly. The size entry is marked missing in some rows and otherwise reads once, few, many or a size class.

D	J	length	size	V	CDR3	DNA
NA	TRBJ2-2	16	NA	TRBV4-3	CASSLEPRTNTGELFF	TGCGCCAGCAGCCTCGAACCGAGGACAAACACCGGGGAGCTGTTTTTT
TRBD2	TRBJ2-1	17	NA	TRBV4-3	CASSRSLAGGSYNEQFF	TGCGCCAGCAGCCGCAGCCTAGCGGGGGGCTCCTACAATGAGCAGTTCTTC
TRBD1	TRBJ2-1	16	NA	TRBV28	CASSLGFGTARNEQFF	TGTGCCAGCAGTTTAGGATTCGGGACAGCCAGGAATGAGCAGTTCTTC
NA	TRBJ2-1	11	NA	TRBV28	CASGGPNEQFF	TGTGCCAGCGGAGGGCCCAATGAGCAGTTCTTC
TRBD2	TRBJ2-2	17	NA	TRBV6-4	CASSVASGSLNTGELFF	TGTGCCAGCAGTGTGGCTAGCGGGAGCCTGAACACCGGGGAGCTGTTTTTT
TRBD1	TRBJ1-5	15	NA	TRBV7-9	CASGAGTGSNQPQHF	TGTGCCAGCGGCGCCGGGACAGGGTCGAATCAGCCCCAGCATTTT
NA	TRBJ2-2	14	NA	TRBV5-8	CASPRLAATGELFF	TGTGCCAGTCCTCGTCTAGCCGCCACCGGGGAGCTGTTTTTT
NA	TRBJ2-7	18	once	TRBV18	CASSPPGAGKRESDEQYF	TGTGCCAGCTCACCACCGGGGGCAGGCAAGAGGGAGTCGGACGAGCAGTACTTC
TRBD2	TRBJ2-7	16	NA	TRBV4-1	CASSHQTSGRAYEQYF	TGCGCCAGCAGCCACCAGACTAGCGGGAGGGCCTACGAGCAGTACTTC
TRBD2	TRBJ2-3	16	NA	TRBV7-2	CASSFRGSGSTDTQYF	TGTGCCAGCAGCTTCCGGGGTAGCGGGAGCACAGATACGCAGTATTTT
NA	TRBJ1-2	15	NA	TRBV18	CASSPTGGASYGYTF	TGTGCCAGCTCACCAACCGGGGGGGCAAGCTATGGCTACACCTTC
NA	TRBJ2-1	13	NA	TRBV4-1	CASSQDYYNEQFF	TGCGCCAGCAGCCAAGACTACTACAATGAGCAGTTCTTC
TRBD1	TRBJ2-1	13	NA	TRBV7-6	CASSWDRYNEQFF	TGTGCCAGCAGCTGGGACAGGTACAATGAGCAGTTCTTC
TRBD1	TRBJ1-6	15	NA	TRBV18	CASSAQGAGNSPLHF	TGTGCCAGCTCAGCGCAGGGGGCGGGTAATTCACCCCTCCACTTT
NA	TRBJ1-1	14	once	TRBV18	CASSPTTGPTEAFF	TGTGCCAGCTCACCCACTACAGGGCCCACTGAAGCTTTCTTT
NA	TRBJ1-1	14	NA	TRBV6-5	CASSPGGGYTEAFF	TGTGCCAGCAGCCCCGGCGGCGGATACACTGAAGCTTTCTTT
TRBD2	TRBJ2-3	16	NA	TRBV5-6	CASSLGLAGASDTQYF	TGTGCCAGCAGCTTGGGCCTAGCGGGAGCCTCAGATACGCAGTATTTT
NA	TRBJ1-5	13	NA	TRBV2	CASSQDRNQPQHF	TGTGCCAGCAGTCAGGACAGAAATCAGCCCCAGCATTTT
NA	TRBJ2-5	15	NA	TRBV5-1	CASTISSILSETQYF	TGCGCCAGCACCATTTCATCTATTTTGTCGGAGACCCAGTACTTC
TRBD1	TRBJ1-6	14	NA	TRBV9	CASSQTGDNSPLHF	TGTGCCAGCAGCCAGACAGGGGATAATTCACCCCTCCACTTT
TRBD1	TRBJ2-7	18	NA	TRBV9	CASSVASPPRTGQGEQYF	TGTGCCAGCAGCGTAGCTTCCCCCCCCCGGACAGGACAGGGGGAGCAGTACTTC
NA	TRBJ2-6	16	NA	TRBV2	CASSSQGNSGANVLTF	TGTGCCAGCAGTAGTCAGGGGAACTCTGGGGCCAACGTCCTGACTTTC
NA	TRBJ2-2	12	NA	TRBV9	CASSANTGELFF	TGTGCCAGCAGCGCAAACACCGGGGAGCTGTTTTTT
NA	TRBJ2-1	14	NA	TRBV29-1	CSVIGGSSYNEQFF	TGCAGCGTGATTGGCGGAAGCTCCTACAATGAGCAGTTCTTC
NA	TRBJ1-2	14	NA	TRBV30	CAWSVQGVNYGYTF	TGTGCCTGGAGTGTACAAGGGGTTAACTATGGCTACACCTTC
NA	TRBJ2-1	14	NA	TRBV11-3	CASSLDTMLHEQFF	TGTGCCAGCAGCTTAGACACAATGTTGCATGAGCAGTTCTTC
TRBD2	TRBJ2-5	16	NA	TRBV5-4	CASRSGTSGVEGTQYF	TGTGCCAGCAGGTCCGGGACTAGCGGGGTGGAGGGGACCCAGTACTTC
NA	TRBJ1-2	17	NA	TRBV5-3	CARRASDTRSLFYGYTF	TGTGCCAGAAGGGCCTCGGACACCCGTTCCCTTTTCTATGGCTACACCTTC
TRBD2	TRBJ2-7	17	NA	TRBV5-1	CASSLGDSLAGGPEQYF	TGCGCCAGCAGCTTGGGGGACTCCCTAGCGGGGGGGCCTGAGCAGTACTTC
NA	TRBJ2-7	15	few	TRBV24-1	CATSDPARGSYEQYF	TGTGCCACCAGTGATCCGGCTAGAGGCTCCTACGAGCAGTACTTC
TRBD1	TRBJ2-7	15	once	TRBV18	CASSPSGTGLNEQYF	TGTGCCAGCTCACCTTCCGGGACAGGGTTAAACGAGCAGTACTTC
TRBD1	TRBJ1-2	13	NA	TRBV2	CASSDDRGSGYTF	TGTGCCAGCAGTGACGACAGGGGGTCTGGCTACACCTTC
NA	TRBJ1-2	14	NA	TRBV2	CASKEAGGTYGYTF	TGTGCCAGCAAGGAAGCCGGGGGGACCTATGGCTACACCTTC
NA	TRBJ1-5	14	NA	TRBV9	CASSRGLGNQPQHF	TGTGCCAGCAGCCGAGGTCTAGGCAATCAGCCCCAGCATTTT
TRBD1	TRBJ1-6	17	NA	TRBV5-4	CASSMTGGLVAGVSLHF	TGTGCCAGCAGCATGACAGGGGGCTTGGTCGCCGGGGTGTCCCTCCACTTT
NA	TRBJ1-1	12	NA	TRBV28	CASSALGTQAFF	TGTGCCAGCAGTGCCCTCGGGACTCAAGCTTTCTTT
TRBD1	TRBJ1-1	16	NA	TRBV7-8	CASSRSRDRSHTEAFF	TGTGCCAGCAGCCGATCCCGGGACAGGTCACATACTGAAGCTTTCTTT
NA	TRBJ1-2	17	NA	TRBV7-9	CASSLDADYLKTYGYTF	TGTGCCAGCAGCTTAGATGCAGACTATCTTAAGACCTATGGCTACACCTTC
TRBD1	TRBJ2-3	16	NA	TRBV20-1	CSASAGTGETTDTQYF	TGCAGTGCTAGTGCCGGGACAGGAGAAACTACAGATACGCAGTATTTT
TRBD1	TRBJ2-5	11	NA	TRBV20-1	CSEGQGETQYF	TGCAGTGAGGGACAGGGAGAGACCCAGTACTTC
NA	TRBJ2-7	12	once	TRBV12-3/TRBV12-4	CASSPPAGKQYF	TGTGCCAGCAGCCCGCCCGCGGGTAAGCAGTACTTC
NA	TRBJ2-1	14	NA	TRBV5-1	CASNVRAGRDEQFF	TGCGCCAGCAACGTAAGGGCAGGGCGCGATGAGCAGTTCTTC
TRBD2	TRBJ2-2	15	NA	TRBV29-1	CSVEAWWGGSQEVFF	TGCAGCGTTGAAGCATGGTGGGGGGGTTCCCAGGAGGTGTTTTTT
TRBD1	TRBJ1-2	13	NA	TRBV12-3/TRBV12-4	CASSWDRGGGYTF	TGTGCCAGCAGCTGGGACAGGGGAGGCGGCTACACCTTC
TRBD1	TRBJ1-5	15	NA	TRBV30	CAWSASYRGSQPQHF	TGTGCCTGGAGCGCCTCGTACAGGGGAAGTCAGCCCCAGCATTTT